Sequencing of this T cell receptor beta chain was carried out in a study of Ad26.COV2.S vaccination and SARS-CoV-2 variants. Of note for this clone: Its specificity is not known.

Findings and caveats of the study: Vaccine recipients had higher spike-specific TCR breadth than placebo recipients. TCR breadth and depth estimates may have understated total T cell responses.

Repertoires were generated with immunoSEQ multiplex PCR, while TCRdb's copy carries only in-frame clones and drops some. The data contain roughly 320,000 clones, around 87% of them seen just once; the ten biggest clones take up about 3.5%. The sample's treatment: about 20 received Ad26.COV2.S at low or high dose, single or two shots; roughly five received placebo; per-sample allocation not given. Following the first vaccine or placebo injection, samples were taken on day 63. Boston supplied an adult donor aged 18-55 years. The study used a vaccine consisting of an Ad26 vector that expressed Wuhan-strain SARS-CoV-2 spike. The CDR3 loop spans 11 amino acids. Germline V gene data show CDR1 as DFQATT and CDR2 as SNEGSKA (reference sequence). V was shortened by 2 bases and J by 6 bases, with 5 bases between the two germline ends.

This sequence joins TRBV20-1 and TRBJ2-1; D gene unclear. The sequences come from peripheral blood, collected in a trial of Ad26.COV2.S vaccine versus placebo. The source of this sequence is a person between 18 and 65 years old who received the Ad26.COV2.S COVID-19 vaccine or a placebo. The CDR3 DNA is TGCAGTGCTAGATTGGGCAATGAGCAGTTCTTC. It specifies CSARLGNEQFF.